This entry describes one T cell receptor (beta chain). Its antigen remains unidentified. This entry belongs to a study of OX40 agonist ivuxolimab in advanced cancers. Study findings and constraints: The study observed clonal expansion of CD4+ and CD8+ blood T cells by week 6 at 0.1 to 3.0 mg/kg. CD4+ T cells averaged fewer expanded clones than CD8+ T cells.

CDR3 length: 14 amino acids. The V end was cut by 4 bases, the J end by 4 bases, with 10 bases between. CDR1 and CDR2 (germline): KGHSH, LQKENI. People who had autoimmune disease history or systemic immunosuppression were excluded. Data came from immunoSEQ multiplex PCR; TCRdb stores just in-frame clones and leaves some out. Of some 84,000 clones listed, 89% are singletons. The sequence derives from an adult with an advanced solid tumor such as melanoma, head and neck, liver or kidney cancer. The specimen comprised CD4+ or CD8+ T cells sorted from blood, sampled in a trial of the OX40 agonist ivuxolimab. The V call is TRBV18, the J call TRBJ1-4; possibly TRBD1 for D (6 bases). DNA for the CDR3: TGTGCCAGCTCACGGACAGCTCTTAATGAAAAACTGTTTTTT. Translated: CASSRTALNEKLFF.